This T cell receptor beta chain was obtained from a study of shared clonotypes between healthy human individuals. The assay used deep level. The repertoire was sequenced with immunoSEQ multiplex PCR; TCRdb's copy has only in-frame clones and lacks some. The sample shows more than 500,000 clones, 85% to 95% of them seen only once. Broader study findings: Compared with clonotypes that all four donors shared, non-shared clonotypes had lower generation probabilities.

V was pared by 3 bases and J by 4 bases, with 15 bases between. The CDR3 is 15 amino acids. The germline CDR1 and CDR2 sequences are SNHLY and FYNNEI. To note about this clone: The antigen is unknown.

Selected positively for CCR7 and CD45RO-negative, naive CD8 cells excluded terminally differentiated effector memory CD45RA+ cells. The chain has TRBV2 and TRBJ1-1, with D unresolved. The clonotype was recovered from a woman in her twenties or thirties in good health. The sample taken for sequencing was naive CD8+ T cells sorted from blood. CDR3 protein: CASSEGSRGGTEAFF. The CDR3 coding sequence is TGTGCCAGCAGTGAGGGGTCACGCGGCGGCACTGAAGCTTTCTTT. Combining the CDR3 with reference TRBV2 and TRBJ1-1 gives the whole variable domain EPEVTQTPSHQVTQMGQEVILRCVPISNHLYFYWYRQILGQKVEFLVSFYNNEISEKSEIFDDQFSVERPDGSNFTLKIRSTKLEDSAMYFCASSEGSRGGTEAFFGQGTRLTVV.